The T cell receptor beta chain described here comes from a study of T cell repertoires in aging, cancer and after chemotherapy. Background on the study: Chronic lymphocytic leukemia patients on fludarabine- or bendamustine-based regimens gave paired samples before and after chemotherapy.

Peripheral blood genomic DNA, not sorted cells or RNA, was the template. Multiplex touch-down PCR with TRB-A/B primers amplified rearranged V-D-J TRB sequences. TCRdb used MiXCR to reprocess the multiplex PCR reads, holding one entry per CDR3 protein. This sample has under 2,500 distinct CDR3 sequences, with roughly 50% found just once. The CDR3 extends over 13 amino acids. Per germline, CDR1 SGHNT and CDR2 YYREEE (reference sequence). V was cut by 3 bases and J by 3 bases, with 10 bases left in between. The sequenced material came from blood. The rearrangement links TRBV5-4 to TRBJ2-7; D unclear. This TCR derives from a human donor with a blood cancer. CDR3 loop: CASSSDTYYEQYF. As DNA, the CDR3 is TGTGCCAGCAGCTCTGACACCTACTACGAGCAGTACTTC.